The 27 T cell receptor beta chains in this list originate from one sample, sequenced in a study of blood T cells in healthy people across ages. Primed by a sample-barcoded 5' primer and a J-beta primer mix, a second PCR proceeded for about 6 to 11 cycles. TCRdb ran MiXCR on the 5' RACE reads and lists one entry per CDR3 protein. The sample lists about 830,000 distinct CDR3 sequences, approximately 67% occurring once. The source material was blood. These receptors all come from a man aged 25-45 years in good health.

The chain couples TRBV28 to TRBJ2-3, with D perhaps matching TRBD2 (7 bases). The CDR3 runs 16 residues. Germline V gives CDR1 MDHEN, CDR2 SYDVKM. V lost 8 bases to trimming and J lost 7 bases, with 25 bases between them. CDR3 DNA sequence: TGTGCCAGCTCTTTAGAGGGGGGGAAGCATTCGAATACGCAGTATTTT. It translates to CASSLEGGKHSNTQYF.

This clonotype has only a few counts. This sequence joins TRBV7-2 and TRBJ2-2, with D unresolved. V lost 0 bases, J lost 4 bases, and 9 bases lay in between. The CDR3 runs to 15 residues. Per the germline V gene, CDR1 is SGHTA and CDR2 is FQGNSA. Here the CDR3 reads CASSLAGSGTGELFF. In DNA, the CDR3 is TGTGCCAGCAGCTTAGCGGGGTCTGGCACCGGGGAGCTGTTTTTT.

This clonotype came up a few times. This chain joins TRBV7-9 and TRBJ1-2, with TRBD1 identical over 8 bases. V trimming: 4 bases; J trimming: 6 bases; junction bases outside the gene matches: 7. The CDR3 runs 14 residues. The germline gives CDR1 SEHNR, CDR2 FQNEAQ (reference sequence). CDR3 loop: CASSSQGVGDGYTF. The CDR3 DNA reads TGTGCCAGCAGCTCACAGGGGGTCGGGGATGGCTACACCTTC. Variable domain in full (rest from reference TRBV7-9 and TRBJ1-2): DTGVSQNPRHKITKRGQNVTFRCDPISEHNRLYWYRQTLGQGPEFLTYFQNEAQLEKSRLLSDRFSAERPKGSFSTLEIQRTEQGDSAMYLCASSSQGVGDGYTFGSGTRLTVV.

V usage is TRBV7-2 and J usage is TRBJ2-7, with D tentatively TRBD1 (6 bases). The V gene lost 4 bases and the J gene lost 7 bases, with 11 bases spanning the gap. Germline values: CDR1 SGHTA, CDR2 FQGNSA. This CDR3 spans 12 amino acids. As DNA, the CDR3 is TGTGCCAGCAGCTGGAACAGGGTTGAGCAGTACTTC. Its protein is CASSWNRVEQYF.

This chain connects TRBV12-3 or TRBV12-4 to TRBJ2-2, with 14 bases identical to TRBD2. After removal of 7 bases from V and 2 bases from J, the junction contained 6 bases not matched to a gene. This CDR3 has 17 amino acids. CDR3 in amino acids: CASTPTSGGANTGELFF. The CDR3 DNA reads TGTGCCAGCACCCCGACTAGCGGGGGGGCCAACACCGGGGAGCTGTTTTTT.

This clonotype showed up many times. The rearrangement uses TRBV20-1 and TRBJ2-5, with 8 bases aligning to TRBD2. The CDR3 loop spans 12 amino acids. V shed 6 bases, J shed 5 bases, and the junction held 5 bases outside the gene matches. Germline V gene data show CDR1 as DFQATT and CDR2 as SNEGSKA (reference sequence). In DNA form, the CDR3 reads TGCAGTGCAGCGGGGGTCGGGGAGACCCAGTACTTC. This encodes CSAAGVGETQYF.

With respect to this clonotype: A junction boundary mismatches the germline segment, possibly from a read error. The gene calls are TRBV4-3 and TRBJ2-7, with TRBD1 matching 10 bases. Per the germline V gene, CDR1 is LGHNA and CDR2 is YSLEER. CDR3 length: 17 residues. The CDR3 is CASRQERGTGVSYEQYF. The CDR3 coding sequence is TGCGCCAGCCGCCAAGAGAGGGGGACAGGGGTCTCCTACGAGCAGTACTTC.

As for this clonotype: A much larger clone differs from this one at a single base, so this may be a read error. This chain links TRBV29-1 with TRBJ2-3; tentative D call: TRBD2 (5 bases). V was pared by 3 bases and J by 4 bases, with 8 bases between. In germline, CDR1 is SQVTM, CDR2 ANQGSEA. This CDR3 region has 12 residues. In DNA form, the CDR3 reads TGCAGCGTTGACGCCGGGGCAGATACGCAGTATTTT. It encodes CSVDAGADTQYF.

The V and J genes are TRBV13 and TRBJ2-3; a possible D gene is TRBD2 (6 bases). Germline V gene data show CDR1 as PRHDT and CDR2 as FYEKMQ (reference sequence). V shed 1 base and J shed 2 bases, with 10 bases lying between them. The CDR3 extends over 15 amino acids. CDR3 loop: CASSLEGLSTDTQYF. DNA for the CDR3: TGTGCCAGCAGCTTAGAGGGACTTTCCACAGATACGCAGTATTTT.

J is TRBJ1-1 and V is TRBV20-1, with TRBD1 matching over 7 bases. Unmatched junction bases numbered 10, after V lost 6 bases and J lost 0 bases. Germline CDR1 DFQATT, CDR2 SNEGSKA (reference sequence). The CDR3 contains 15 residues. CDR3 nucleotides: TGCAGTGCCACCACGCTGGGACAGTTGAACACTGAAGCTTTCTTT. This sequence encodes CSATTLGQLNTEAFF.

The rearrangement links TRBV27 to TRBJ2-1; 9 bases match TRBD2. V shed 5 bases and J 6 bases; nucleotides not matched to a gene: 8. The germline CDR1 and CDR2 sequences are MNHEY and SMNVEV (reference sequence). This CDR3 comprises 15 residues. The CDR3 DNA is TGTGCCAGCAGTCCCCAGGAGCGGGGGGTCAATGAGCAGTTCTTC. Encoded protein: CASSPQERGVNEQFF.

In its sample, this clonotype was seen a few times. This chain joins TRBV6-6 and TRBJ2-5; possibly TRBD1 for D (6 bases). Trimming stripped 10 bases from V and 5 bases from J, with 8 bases between. Per germline, CDR1 MNHNY and CDR2 SVGAGI (reference sequence). There are 10 residues in the CDR3. The CDR3 DNA is TGTGCCACCCAGGGGGAGACCCAGTACTTC. Amino acids: CATQGETQYF.

This chain uses TRBV6-5 with TRBJ1-4, with D tentatively TRBD1 (6 bases). CDR3 length equals 14 residues. Germline V gene data show CDR1 as MNHEY and CDR2 as SVGAGI. V was clipped by 4 bases and J by 4 bases, with 10 bases between them. The CDR3 coding sequence is TGTGCCAGCAGTTTCGGACAGCTTAATGAAAAACTGTTTTTT. Its protein product is CASSFGQLNEKLFF.

The rearrangement joins TRBV11-1 to TRBJ1-2, with a weak D call TRBD1 (5 bases). The germline CDR1 and CDR2 sequences are SGHAT and FQDESV (reference sequence). Deletions cut 5 bases from V and 3 bases from J, with 16 bases between. The CDR3 extends over 15 amino acids. CDR3 DNA: TGTGCCAGCAGCGGTGGGCCAGGGAGGGACTATGGCTACACCTTC. Protein product: CASSGGPGRDYGYTF. Using reference TRBV11-1 and TRBJ1-2 for the parts outside the CDR3, the full variable domain is EAEVAQSPRYKITEKSQAVAFWCDPISGHATLYWYRQILGQGPELLVQFQDESVVDDSQLPKDRFSAERLKGVDSTLKIQPAELGDSAMYLCASSGGPGRDYGYTFGSGTRLTVV.

J is TRBJ2-7 and V is TRBV6-6; 10 nucleotides align to TRBD1. Germline CDR1 MNHNY, CDR2 SVGAGI (reference sequence). J was trimmed by 3 bases and V by 6 bases; bases with no gene match: 8. This CDR3 is built from 15 residues. This CDR3 reads CASRPAGTGDYEQYF. CDR3 DNA: TGTGCCAGCAGGCCGGCCGGGACAGGGGACTACGAGCAGTACTTC.

The V gene is TRBV7-2, the J gene TRBJ2-3, with 13 positions matching TRBD2. Germline trimming cut 5 bases from V and 3 bases from J; bases unmatched to any gene: 11. This CDR3 has 18 residues. Germline V gives CDR1 SGHTA, CDR2 FQGNSA. CDR3 sequence: CASSPSPGLAGRTDTQYF. DNA for the CDR3: TGTGCCAGCAGCCCGAGCCCGGGACTAGCGGGGAGAACAGATACGCAGTATTTT.

In nucleotides, the CDR3 is TGTGCCAGCAGCGTAGGAGTAGGGAATGGCTACACCTTC. Protein: CASSVGVGNGYTF. V usage is TRBV9 and J usage is TRBJ1-2; no firm D call. The CDR3 spans 13 residues. The V gene lost 0 bases and the J gene lost 6 bases, with 9 bases spanning the gap. Germline CDR1 and CDR2: SGDLS and YYNGEE.

The chain has TRBV20-1 and TRBJ2-3; TRBD1 might be the D (7 bases). The CDR3 contains 15 residues. Germline V gene lookup returns CDR1 DFQATT and CDR2 SNEGSKA (reference sequence). Trimming shortened V by 6 bases and J by 0 bases, and 16 bases separated the two germline ends. The CDR3 loop reads CSARGAPASTDTQYF. The CDR3 bases are TGCAGTGCCAGGGGGGCCCCGGCTAGCACAGATACGCAGTATTTT.

This clonotype showed up just a few times. This rearrangement joins TRBV29-1 to TRBJ2-7, with no clear D. V shed 4 bases and J shed 0 bases, with 10 bases lying between them. CDR3 size: 13 residues. Germline CDR1 is SQVTM and CDR2 is ANQGSEA. CDR3 sequence: CSVGEGNSYEQYF. CDR3 nucleotide sequence: TGCAGCGTTGGAGAAGGCAACTCCTACGAGCAGTACTTC.

This clonotype was seen a few times. The V gene is TRBV29-1, the J gene TRBJ2-1; D perhaps matches TRBD2 (6 bases). Germline CDR1 and CDR2: SQVTM and ANQGSEA. Trimming removed 4 bases at V and 0 bases at J, with 10 bases between. CDR3 length: 14 amino acids. CDR3 coding DNA: TGCAGCGTTGCAGGACTATTCTCCTACAATGAGCAGTTCTTC. Residues: CSVAGLFSYNEQFF.

The J gene is TRBJ2-1, the V gene TRBV6-2 or TRBV6-3, with D tentatively TRBD1 or TRBD2 (6 bases each). The CDR3 is 15 amino acids. V shed 2 bases and J shed 5 bases, with 13 bases lying between them. Germline V lookup: CDR1 MNHEY, CDR2 SVGEGT. The CDR3 here is CASSYMGAGNNEQFF. Written as DNA, the CDR3 is TGTGCCAGCAGTTACATGGGGGCGGGGAACAATGAGCAGTTCTTC.

In DNA form, the CDR3 reads TGTGCCAGTAGTATGGGTCGGGGATCCTACGAGCAGTACTTC. Amino acids: CASSMGRGSYEQYF. The rearrangement joins TRBV19 to TRBJ2-7, with D possibly matching TRBD2 (5 bases). V gave up 3 bases and J gave up 1 base, with 10 bases separating them. The CDR3 has 14 residues. The V gene's germline CDR1 is LNHDA and CDR2 SQIVND (reference sequence). The full variable domain, rest sourced from reference TRBV19 and TRBJ2-7, is DGGITQSPKYLFRKEGQNVTLSCEQNLNHDAMYWYRQDPGQGLRLIYYSQIVNDFQKGDIAEGYSVSREKKESFPLTVTSAQKNPTAFYLCASSMGRGSYEQYFGPGTRLTVT.

There are a few counts of this clonotype. The chain joins TRBV7-2 to TRBJ2-5; D possibly uses TRBD1 or TRBD2 (5 bases each). The V gene lost 5 bases and the J gene lost 2 bases, with 12 bases spanning the gap. This CDR3 is built from 14 residues. Germline CDR1 is SGHTA and CDR2 is FQGNSA. CDR3 in amino acids: CASSVGEIQETQYF. CDR3 DNA sequence: TGTGCCAGCAGCGTGGGGGAGATACAAGAGACCCAGTACTTC. Full variable domain (rest looked up from reference TRBV7-2 and TRBJ2-5): GAGVSQSPSNKVTEKGKDVELRCDPISGHTALYWYRQSLGQGLEFLIYFQGNSAPDKSGLPSDRFSAERTGGSVSTLTIQRTQQEDSAVYLCASSVGEIQETQYFGPGTRLLVL.

This rearrangement joins TRBV4-1 to TRBJ2-3, with a tentative D call TRBD1 (5 bases). Trimming shortened V by 2 bases and J by 4 bases, and 19 bases separated the two germline ends. There are 17 residues in the CDR3. The germline gives CDR1 MGHRA, CDR2 YSYEKL. The CDR3 spells CASSQNADPGRADTQYF. CDR3 coding DNA: TGCGCCAGCAGCCAAAACGCCGACCCAGGGCGAGCAGATACGCAGTATTTT.

This clonotype has a single count. The junction and the germline gene differ at one end; a read error may be behind it. J is TRBJ1-1 and V is TRBV5-1; TRBD1 agrees at 7 bases. This CDR3 has 13 residues. Germline CDR1 reads SGHRS; CDR2 reads YFSETQ. CDR3 sequence: CASRGTENTEAFF. The CDR3 region has the DNA TGCGCCAGCAGGGGGACAGAGAACACTGAGGCTTTCTTT.

The rearrangement links TRBV2 to TRBJ1-5; D might be TRBD1 (6 bases). The CDR3 consists of 16 residues. With 4 bases removed from V and 7 bases from J, the gap between germline ends came to 20 bases. Germline CDR1 SNHLY, CDR2 FYNNEI. DNA for the CDR3: TGTGCCAGCAGTGGAGGACAGATCGCCGGGGGCCAGCCCCAGCATTTT. It translates to CASSGGQIAGGQPQHF.

V usage is TRBV28 and J usage is TRBJ2-7, with TRBD1 matching 8 bases. The CDR3 totals 15 residues. Germline-derived CDR1 and CDR2 are MDHEN and SYDVKM. V was clipped by 2 bases and J by 5 bases; unmatched bases: 8. The CDR3 coding sequence is TGTGCCAGCAGTTTACCAGGACAGGGTGTCCACGAGCAGTACTTC. Translated: CASSLPGQGVHEQYF.